The following is a T cell receptor (beta chain) sequence with its context. These data are taken from a study of blood T cell repertoires in COVID-19. In the study overall: The samples span acute and convalescent COVID-19 from the United States, Italy and Spain.

Only in-frame clones appear in the TCRdb table, and some are missing; sequencing was by immunoSEQ multiplex PCR. Of approximately 480,000 clones listed, about nine tenths are singletons. Participants spanned ages about 18 to 90 years and resided in 20 to 30 US areas. Categorization into cohorts depended on clinical history that participants reported. The material sequenced was PBMCs or T cells enriched from blood (not recorded which). The origin of this receptor is a woman aged 18-29 years who had recovered from COVID-19.

CDR3 in DNA: TGTGCCAGCAGCTCGGACAGGAGCTCCTACAATGAGCAGTTCTTC. Protein product: CASSSDRSSYNEQFF. This chain joins TRBV7-8 and TRBJ2-1; 7 bases agree with TRBD1. The CDR3 extends over 15 amino acids. CDR1 SGHVS and CDR2 FQNEAQ come from the germline V gene. V gave up 4 bases and J gave up 0 bases; unmatched junction bases: 3.